The source of this T cell receptor (beta chain) is a study of cytomegalovirus exposure and HLA in healthy donors. At the level of the study: Among 398 genotyped donors, around 80% fell in the Caucasian-associated ancestry cluster. Overall study findings and caveats: Within an earlier analysis, most TCR beta V segments proved productive either about 90% or about 30% of the time. As was reported, the HLA-A and HLA-B alleles of most subjects were accurately predicted from TCR beta sequences. CMV serostatus was the sole immune exposure information available.

The CDR3 spans 14 residues. The J segment lost 7 bases and the V segment lost 3 bases, leaving 6 bases of the junction unmatched. Per the germline V gene, CDR1 is PRHDT and CDR2 is FYEKMQ (reference sequence). Note on this clone: Its specificity is unknown.

This PCR relied on a set of 60 Vbeta primers and 13 Jbeta primers. Data came from immunoSEQ multiplex PCR; TCRdb stores just in-frame clones and leaves some out. The repertoire consists of over 85,000 clones, with roughly three quarters occurring once and the leading ten covering 2% to 2.5%. This TCR was sampled from a middle-aged man in good health and CMV-seronegative. The chain links TRBV13 to TRBJ1-2, with 9 bases identical to TRBD1. Material for sequencing was PBMCs. The CDR3 loop is CASSFPRGQGGYTF. The CDR3 DNA sequence: TGTGCCAGCAGCTTCCCCCGGGGACAGGGTGGCTACACCTTC.